The next 15 T cell receptor beta chains were all read from a single sample in a study of neurological immune-mediated disorders. Regarding time point: longitudinal time-point 1 (baseline). MiXCR was run by TCRdb on the 5' RACE reads, yielding one entry per CDR3 protein. The sample carries tens of thousands of distinct CDR3 sequences, roughly 10% recorded once. Sequences were obtained from PBMCs. These receptor sequences come from a male donor with HTLV-1-associated myelopathy (HAM/TSP).

This clonotype appeared once. One end of the junction varies from germline; a read error may be responsible. This chain connects TRBV12-3 or TRBV12-4 to TRBJ2-1; TRBD1 matches at 8 bases. There are 16 residues in the CDR3. CDR3 sequence: CASSSIQGAVYNEQFF. The CDR3 DNA follows: TGTGCCAGTAGTTCAATCCAGGGGGCGGTGTACAATGAGCAGTTCTTC.

This clonotype was observed at least ten times. Here the CDR3 reads CSATGTGQETQYF. CDR3 nucleotide sequence: TGCAGTGCAACCGGGACAGGACAAGAGACCCAGTACTTC. This chain connects TRBV20-1 to TRBJ2-5; 8 bases fit TRBD1. This CDR3 contains 13 residues. Germline loops: CDR1 DFQATT, CDR2 SNEGSKA (reference sequence). Trimming at V came to 6 bases and at J to 2 bases, leaving 5 bases not matched to a gene.

This clonotype was recorded many times. The gene calls are TRBV7-3 and TRBJ2-3; 9 bases are a match to TRBD1. Germline CDR1 is SGHTA and CDR2 is FQGTGA. The CDR3 is made up of 15 amino acids. Losses at the gene ends were 5 bases for V and 5 bases for J; bases not matched to a gene: 8. The CDR3: CASSLQGAGEDTQYF. The DNA for the CDR3 is TGTGCCAGCAGCCTACAGGGGGCGGGAGAAGATACGCAGTATTTT. The full variable domain, its missing parts supplied by reference TRBV7-3 and TRBJ2-3, is GAGVSQTPSNKVTEKGKYVELRCDPISGHTALYWYRQSLGQGPEFLIYFQGTGAADDSGLPNDRFFAVRPEGSVSTLKIQRTERGDSAVYLCASSLQGAGEDTQYFGPGTRLTVL.

This clonotype has at least ten counts. The chain has TRBV3-1 and TRBJ1-2; TRBD1 is a possible D gene (6 bases). The CDR3 consists of 15 residues. Trimming removed 3 bases from V and 6 bases from J, with 17 bases in between. Germline V gene lookup returns CDR1 LGHDT and CDR2 YNNKEL (reference sequence). The CDR3 nucleotides are TGTGCCAGCAGCCACCTGACAGGTAGAGGAGATGGCTACACCTTC. It translates to CASSHLTGRGDGYTF. The full variable domain, with the rest looked up from reference TRBV3-1 and TRBJ1-2, is DTAVSQTPKYLVTQMGNDKSIKCEQNLGHDTMYWYKQDSKKFLKIMFSYNNKELIINETVPNRFSPKSPDKAHLNLHINSLELGDSAVYFCASSHLTGRGDGYTFGSGTRLTVV.

Many counts were recorded for this clonotype. V usage is TRBV28 and J usage is TRBJ1-2, with D perhaps matching TRBD1 (5 bases). This CDR3 contains 13 residues. Germline loops: CDR1 MDHEN, CDR2 SYDVKM. Trimming took off 1 base at V and 5 bases at J, with 8 bases between the two ends. The DNA of the CDR3 is TGTGCCAGCAGTTTATCGACAGATTATGGCTACACCTTC. Amino acid sequence: CASSLSTDYGYTF.

This clonotype appeared many times. This rearrangement joins TRBV4-3 to TRBJ2-1; D may be TRBD1 (5 bases). The V and J ends lost 2 bases and 2 bases respectively, with 10 bases between them. The CDR3 loop spans 15 amino acids. Germline V lookup: CDR1 LGHNA, CDR2 YSLEER. The CDR3: CASSQIRAAYNEQFF. In nucleotides, the CDR3 is TGCGCCAGCAGCCAAATCAGGGCCGCCTACAATGAGCAGTTCTTC.

This clonotype showed up many times. The genes are TRBV7-8 and TRBJ2-1; 7 nucleotides agree with TRBD2. The length of the CDR3 is 15 residues. The germline CDR1 and CDR2 sequences are SGHVS and FQNEAQ. J was trimmed by 0 bases and V by 6 bases; bases with no gene match: 5. The CDR3 is CASSPGRDSYNEQFF. CDR3 sequence (DNA): TGTGCCAGCAGTCCGGGGAGGGACTCCTACAATGAGCAGTTCTTC.

The sample holds many counts of this clonotype. V and J are TRBV12-3 or TRBV12-4 and TRBJ1-2; D call uncertain. The germline V and J ends were trimmed by 4 bases and 9 bases, with 15 bases remaining between them. The CDR3 totals 13 residues. DNA for the CDR3: TGTGCCAGCAGTTCGAGAGGCGCAGTGCGCTACACCTTC. It is translated as CASSSRGAVRYTF.

This clonotype was counted at least ten times. The V gene is TRBV5-1, the J gene TRBJ2-2; D unclear. The V end lost 4 bases, the J end lost 1 base, and 11 bases lay between the germline ends. CDR1 and CDR2 from the germline V gene are SGHRS and YFSETQ. CDR3 length equals 15 residues. CDR3 in DNA: TGCGCCAGCAGCCCGTCGCTCGTGAACACCGGGGAGCTGTTTTTT. Protein product: CASSPSLVNTGELFF.

This clonotype was counted ten times or more. The chain uses TRBV7-6 and TRBJ2-1; D is possibly TRBD1 (6 bases). The length of the CDR3 is 16 residues. Germline-derived CDR1 and CDR2 are SGHVS and FNYEAQ. Trimming removed 1 base from V and 2 bases from J, with 12 bases in between. The CDR3 sequence is CASSLGGRAAYNEQFF. The CDR3 DNA follows: TGTGCCAGCAGCTTAGGGGGGCGGGCCGCCTACAATGAGCAGTTCTTC.

This clonotype was found many times. This rearrangement joins TRBV20-1 to TRBJ2-1; TRBD2 aligns across 8 bases. Germline loops: CDR1 DFQATT, CDR2 SNEGSKA (reference sequence). The CDR3 has 13 amino acids. V lost 3 bases, J lost 2 bases, and 0 bases stayed unmatched. As DNA, the CDR3 is TGCAGTGCTAGCGGGGGGGCCTACAATGAGCAGTTCTTC. It encodes CSASGGAYNEQFF.

There are many counts of this clonotype. The rearrangement joins TRBV27 to TRBJ2-3; 8 nucleotides line up with TRBD1. The ends lost 6 bases at V and 1 base at J; junction bases unmatched: 3. The CDR3 contains 14 residues. Germline CDR1 is MNHEY and CDR2 is SMNVEV (reference sequence). DNA of the CDR3: TGTGCCAGCAGGCGGGACAGGCGCACAGATACGCAGTATTTT. It codes for CASRRDRRTDTQYF.

This clonotype was picked up many times. This chain connects TRBV9 to TRBJ2-5; D not certain. Trimming took 4 bases from V and 5 from J, leaving 15 bases between them. Germline V gives CDR1 SGDLS, CDR2 YYNGEE. The CDR3 contains 14 residues. DNA of the CDR3: TGTGCCAGCAGCCCCCTAAGCGTCGGGGAGACCCAGTACTTC. Translation: CASSPLSVGETQYF.

This clonotype was seen repeatedly, ten times or more. The gene calls are TRBV20-1 and TRBJ2-7, with no clear D. The CDR3 is 16 residues long. The germline V gene has CDR1 DFQATT and CDR2 SNEGSKA (reference sequence). The V end lost 4 bases, the J end lost 2 bases, and 21 bases lay between the germline ends. The CDR3 here is CSAINPERGRTYEQYF. The CDR3, as DNA: TGCAGTGCTATAAACCCTGAGCGTGGCAGAACCTACGAGCAGTACTTC.

This clonotype has just a few counts. The V gene is TRBV2, the J gene TRBJ2-7, with D possibly being TRBD2 (5 bases). Trimming took off 2 bases at V and 6 bases at J, with 11 bases between the two ends. CDR3 length: 13 amino acids. Germline-derived CDR1 and CDR2 are SNHLY and FYNNEI. The CDR3 is CASSESRGSEQYF. In DNA form, the CDR3 reads TGTGCCAGCAGTGAATCCCGGGGTTCCGAGCAGTACTTC. The entire variable domain, with the rest obtained from reference TRBV2 and TRBJ2-7, is as follows: EPEVTQTPSHQVTQMGQEVILRCVPISNHLYFYWYRQILGQKVEFLVSFYNNEISEKSEIFDDQFSVERPDGSNFTLKIRSTKLEDSAMYFCASSESRGSEQYFGPGTRLTVT.